A single sample is the source of the 15 T cell receptor beta chains below, sequenced in a study of vaccination effects on CD4 cells after COVID-19. Clones were read by immunoSEQ multiplex PCR, and TCRdb kept only the in-frame ones, dropping some. The sample includes 17,000 or so clones, nearly 75% of them seen just once. Within the ViraFEST assay, antigen-specific CD4+ T cells underwent expansion with viral peptide pools prior to sequencing. Investigators separated out CD4+ T cells once around nine days of culture had passed. The infection with SARS-CoV-2 (confirmed by PCR) occurred in this person between March and December 2020. Either the BNT162b2 or mRNA-1273 vaccine was given to participants in two doses. What these receptors recognize is not known. The sample consisted of CD4+ T cells from PBMCs cultured with SARS-CoV-2 spike peptides, taken after COVID-19 vaccination. Receptors originate from a human donor who had a prior SARS-CoV-2 infection.

The V call is TRBV2, the J call TRBJ2-3, with 7 bases aligning to TRBD2. The V gene's germline CDR1 is SNHLY and CDR2 FYNNEI. This CDR3 spans 14 amino acids. V gave up 1 base and J gave up 3 bases; unmatched junction bases: 1. CDR3: CASSEGGGTDTQYF. Written as DNA, the CDR3 is TGTGCCAGCAGTGAAGGGGGGGGAACAGATACGCAGTATTTT.

The chain has TRBV28 and TRBJ1-1; TRBD1 aligns across 10 bases. The germline V gene has CDR1 MDHEN and CDR2 SYDVKM. This CDR3 comprises 17 residues. J gave up 1 base and V 5 bases, and 10 bases lay outside the gene matches. CDR3 sequence (DNA): TGTGCCAGCAGTCTAAGACAGGGGGCGGGGTCGAACACTGAAGCTTTCTTT. Amino acids: CASSLRQGAGSNTEAFF.

This chain links TRBV4-3 with TRBJ2-5, with TRBD2 matching 10 bases. From germline, CDR1 is LGHNA and CDR2 YSLEER. This CDR3 has 15 residues. The V and J ends lost 4 bases and 0 bases, in that order; junction bases with no gene match: 2. CDR3 sequence reads: CASSRGLANQETQYF. In nucleotides, the CDR3 is TGCGCCAGCAGCCGGGGACTAGCGAACCAAGAGACCCAGTACTTC.

The chain uses TRBV20-1 and TRBJ1-2; D not certain. CDR1 is DFQATT and CDR2 is SNEGSKA in the germline V gene (reference sequence). V shed 3 bases and J shed 4 bases, with 15 bases lying between them. The CDR3 length is 14 residues. CDR3 loop: CSASLQAQVYGYTF. The CDR3 DNA reads TGCAGTGCTAGTTTGCAGGCTCAGGTCTATGGCTACACCTTC.

V is TRBV18 and J is TRBJ1-2; 10 positions agree with TRBD1. The CDR3 runs 16 residues. The germline CDR1 and CDR2 sequences are KGHSH and LQKENI. The V gene end was trimmed by 2 bases and the J gene end by 7 bases; junction bases not matched to a gene: 10. This CDR3 reads CASSPRQGAKVPGYTF. The DNA for the CDR3 is TGTGCCAGCTCACCAAGACAGGGGGCTAAAGTTCCTGGCTACACCTTC.

The rearrangement links TRBV4-1 to TRBJ2-1; no clear D. This CDR3 region has 14 residues. Germline CDR1 and CDR2: MGHRA and YSYEKL. V lost 1 base to trimming and J lost 13 bases, with 17 bases between them. DNA of the CDR3: TGCGCCAGCAGCCAAGTTCTGCGTGGGCGCAAACAGTTCTTC. Translated, it gives CASSQVLRGRKQFF.

This sequence joins TRBV6-1 and TRBJ2-7, with no clear D. Germline V gene data show CDR1 as MNHNS and CDR2 as SASEGT. CDR3 size: 17 residues. V was cut by 2 bases and J by 1 base, with 18 bases left in between. This CDR3 reads CASSERMMVGYSYEQYF. The CDR3 DNA reads as TGTGCCAGCAGTGAAAGAATGATGGTTGGCTATTCCTACGAGCAGTACTTC.

This chain uses TRBV5-1 with TRBJ2-1; maybe TRBD1 (7 bases). Germline CDR1 SGHRS, CDR2 YFSETQ. The length of the CDR3 is 14 residues. V dropped 4 bases and J dropped 4 bases, with 12 bases sitting between them. CDR3 in amino acids: CASSRGTVYNEQFF. The CDR3 bases are TGCGCCAGCAGCCGGGGGACAGTTTACAATGAGCAGTTCTTC.

This clone was counted between two and nine times. This chain joins TRBV11-3 and TRBJ2-2; D gene uncertain. V was pared by 1 base and J by 4 bases, with 10 bases between. Germline CDR1 and CDR2: SGHNT and YENEEA. The CDR3 length is 15 residues. This chain's CDR3 is CASSLGGFGTGELFF. CDR3 in DNA: TGTGCCAGCAGCTTAGGGGGTTTTGGCACCGGGGAGCTGTTTTTT. Filled out from reference TRBV11-3 and TRBJ2-2, the complete variable domain reads EAGVVQSPRYKIIEKKQPVAFWCNPISGHNTLYWYLQNLGQGPELLIRYENEEAVDDSQLPKDRFSAERLKGVDSTLKIQPAELGDSAVYLCASSLGGFGTGELFFGEGSRLTVL.

V usage is TRBV2 and J usage is TRBJ1-3, with D possibly being TRBD1 (6 bases). The CDR3 consists of 15 residues. Trimming took 9 bases from V and 0 from J, leaving 15 bases between them. Looked up from germline, CDR1 is SNHLY and CDR2 is FYNNEI. CDR3: CASRYRATSGNTIYF. In nucleotides, the CDR3 is TGTGCCAGTCGTTACAGGGCAACCTCTGGAAACACCATATATTTT.

V usage is TRBV15 and J usage is TRBJ2-6, with D possibly matching TRBD2 (6 bases). The germline V and J ends were trimmed by 0 bases and 0 bases, with 9 bases remaining between them. The CDR3 is 17 residues long. Germline V CDR1 and CDR2: LNHNV, YYDKDF (reference sequence). The CDR3 DNA reads as TGTGCCACCAGCAGAGATGGGGGAGGCTCTGGGGCCAACGTCCTGACTTTC. Translation: CATSRDGGGSGANVLTF.

The chain has TRBV3-1 (or the pseudogene TRBV3-2) and TRBJ1-1; no reliable D call. This CDR3 has 14 amino acids. CDR1 and CDR2 from the germline V gene are LGHDT and YNNKEL (reference sequence). Deletions cut 2 bases from V and 4 bases from J, with 11 bases between. The CDR3 nucleotides are TGTGCCAGCAGCCAAATGGGGAGTGGCACTGAAGCTTTCTTT. It codes for CASSQMGSGTEAFF.

The V call is TRBV6-5, the J call TRBJ1-4; a weak D match, TRBD1 (5 bases). The ends were cut back, 1 base at V and 11 bases at J, with 11 bases in the middle. Germline V gene sequence: CDR1 MNHEY, CDR2 SVGAGI. CDR3 size: 13 residues. The CDR3 loop is CASSYWDLGKLFF. Here the CDR3 DNA reads TGTGCCAGCAGTTACTGGGACCTCGGGAAACTGTTTTTT.

This chain links TRBV5-1 with TRBJ2-5; the match to TRBD2 covers 11 bases. The CDR3 is 14 residues long. The ends lost 6 bases at V and 2 bases at J; junction bases unmatched: 3. Germline V gene sequence: CDR1 SGHRS, CDR2 YFSETQ. The CDR3 DNA sequence: TGCGCCAGCACGTTAGCGGGGGGGCAAGAGACCCAGTACTTC. This sequence encodes CASTLAGGQETQYF.

This chain connects TRBV18 to TRBJ2-6; D unresolved. The V and J ends lost 1 base and 0 bases respectively, with 10 bases between them. Germline V gene sequence: CDR1 KGHSH, CDR2 LQKENI. CDR3 size: 17 residues. The CDR3, as DNA: TGTGCCAGCTCACCACTTCCAGTGTACTCTGGGGCCAACGTCCTGACTTTC. Translation: CASSPLPVYSGANVLTF.